Below are 20 T cell receptor beta chains sequenced from a single sample in a study of T cell repertoires in cytomegalovirus infection. In TCRdb, the reads were re-called with MiXCR into one record per CDR3 protein. The table records about 900,000 distinct CDR3 sequences, around 32% of them present only once. Antigens for these TCRs are unknown. Here the sequenced sample was cultured CD8+ T cells from PBMCs, taken from culture after CMV antigen stimulation. The receptors here all came from a human donor in good health (CMV status not recorded). Some clones in this sample may be carry-over from other donors' samples.

Notes on this clonotype: A much larger clonotype is one base distant, so this may be a read error. The chain combines TRBV7-2 with TRBJ2-7, with 9 bases matching TRBD2. Per the germline V gene, CDR1 is SGHTA and CDR2 is FQGNSA. The CDR3 contains 16 residues. CDR3 protein: CASNLAGAGRSYEQYF. The CDR3 coding sequence is TGTGCCAGCAACTTAGCGGGAGCGGGGCGATCCTACGAGCAGTACTTC.

Ten or more counts support this clonotype. The rearrangement joins TRBV11-1 to TRBJ2-7, with D possibly matching TRBD2 (7 bases). The V and J ends lost 5 bases and 4 bases respectively, with 27 bases between them. The CDR3 totals 18 residues. Per germline, CDR1 SGHAT and CDR2 FQDESV (reference sequence). The CDR3 reads CASSQRGKAGAYIYEQYF. In DNA, the CDR3 is TGTGCCAGCAGCCAACGTGGGAAGGCGGGGGCCTACATTTACGAGCAGTACTTC.

The chain combines TRBV4-1 with TRBJ2-3; D may be TRBD2 (5 bases). Looked up from germline, CDR1 is MGHRA and CDR2 is YSYEKL. Deletions cut 4 bases from V and 0 bases from J, with 14 bases between. The CDR3 is 16 residues long. The CDR3 DNA is TGCGCCAGCAGCCGAGGACTGAATCCTAGCACAGATACGCAGTATTTT. This codes for CASSRGLNPSTDTQYF.

This clonotype has only a few counts. The rearrangement links TRBV5-6 to TRBJ2-1; perhaps TRBD2 as D (7 bases). The CDR3 totals 13 residues. V dropped 4 bases and J dropped 5 bases, with 10 bases sitting between them. In germline, CDR1 is SGHDT, CDR2 YYEEEE. The CDR3 DNA reads TGTGCCAGCAGCGAAGGGGGGGACAATGAGCAGTTCTTC. Protein: CASSEGGDNEQFF.

This clonotype was observed a handful of times. CDR3 bases: TGTGCCAGCGGTGTTTATGAAAAGCAGCCCCAGCATTTT. Its translation is CASGVYEKQPQHF. The chain has TRBV27 and TRBJ1-5; no definite D call. CDR3 length equals 13 residues. Germline loops: CDR1 MNHEY, CDR2 SMNVEV (reference sequence). The ends were cut back, 8 bases at V and 7 bases at J, with 15 bases in the middle.

This chain joins TRBV4-3 and TRBJ2-1; 10 positions agree with TRBD2. CDR1 and CDR2 from the germline V gene are LGHNA and YSLEER. This CDR3 comprises 16 residues. V was clipped by 4 bases and J by 5 bases; unmatched bases: 8. CDR3 coding DNA: TGCGCCAGCAGCCGACCTAGCGGGGGTCTCGACAATGAGCAGTTCTTC. This codes for CASSRPSGGLDNEQFF.

This clonotype was counted only a few times. The chain carries TRBV27 and TRBJ1-1; weak D call: TRBD1 (5 bases). The V gene lost 3 bases and the J gene lost 5 bases, with 10 bases spanning the gap. There are 13 residues in the CDR3. Germline assignment: CDR1 MNHEY and CDR2 SMNVEV (reference sequence). DNA for the CDR3: TGTGCCAGCAGTTTGTGGGGCCAGACTGAAGCTTTCTTT. As protein: CASSLWGQTEAFF.

This clonotype has only a few counts. The chain links TRBV6-1 to TRBJ2-1; the D gene is possibly TRBD1 (6 bases). Trimming stripped 4 bases from V and 8 bases from J, with 18 bases between. CDR1 MNHNS and CDR2 SASEGT come from the germline V gene. The CDR3 consists of 15 residues. CDR3 loop: CASSGAGAPGDEQFF. CDR3 in DNA: TGTGCCAGCAGTGGGGCAGGGGCTCCTGGGGATGAGCAGTTCTTC.

This clonotype showed up just a few times. The chain recombines TRBV12-3 or TRBV12-4 with TRBJ2-1; D gene ambiguous. This CDR3 contains 11 residues. V was clipped by 6 bases and J by 9 bases, with 9 bases between them. CDR3 DNA: TGTGCCAGCAGGCGTTCCATTGAGCAGTTCTTC. It encodes CASRRSIEQFF.

The table lists this clonotype with a few counts. This sequence joins TRBV2 and TRBJ1-1; D is possibly TRBD1 (6 bases). The CDR3 covers 11 residues. Germline V gene lookup returns CDR1 SNHLY and CDR2 FYNNEI. Trimming shortened V by 8 bases and J by 7 bases, and 11 bases separated the two germline ends. CDR3 protein: CASYSRGEAFF. In DNA, the CDR3 is TGTGCCAGCTACTCCAGGGGTGAAGCTTTCTTT.

The V gene is TRBV6-5, the J gene TRBJ2-1; D is unresolved. V shed 5 bases and J shed 3 bases, with 17 bases lying between them. This CDR3 comprises 16 residues. CDR1 is MNHEY, CDR2 SVGAGI, per germline. The CDR3 sequence: CASSLTPAMFYNEQFF. The CDR3 region has the DNA TGTGCCAGCAGTCTGACACCGGCTATGTTCTACAATGAGCAGTTCTTC.

This clonotype was observed a handful of times. This rearrangement joins TRBV6-6 to TRBJ1-6; tentative D call: TRBD1 (5 bases). Trimming removed 5 bases from V and 3 bases from J, with 11 bases in between. Germline CDR1 MNHNY, CDR2 SVGAGI (reference sequence). The CDR3 is 15 amino acids. The CDR3 nucleotides read TGTGCCAGCAGTGGGGGAGGACACTATAATTCACCCCTCCACTTT. Amino acids: CASSGGGHYNSPLHF.

The J gene is TRBJ2-1, the V gene TRBV27; D possibly corresponds to TRBD2 (5 bases). The CDR3 consists of 14 residues. Germline V gives CDR1 MNHEY, CDR2 SMNVEV (reference sequence). V was shortened by 0 bases and J by 5 bases, with 8 bases between the two germline ends. DNA of the CDR3: TGTGCCAGCAGTTTATCGCGGGTTGACAATGAGCAGTTCTTC. Translation: CASSLSRVDNEQFF.

This clonotype showed up many times. CDR3 DNA sequence: TGTGCCAGCAGTTATACAGTCACAGATACGCAGTATTTT. It encodes CASSYTVTDTQYF. This chain connects TRBV12-3 or TRBV12-4 to TRBJ2-3; D gene uncertain. Trimming removed 4 bases from V and 2 bases from J, with 7 bases in between. The CDR3 extends over 13 amino acids.

The chain links TRBV18 to TRBJ2-7, with D perhaps matching TRBD1 (6 bases). The germline V gene has CDR1 KGHSH and CDR2 LQKENI. Trimming removed 3 bases from V and 0 bases from J, with 18 bases in between. This CDR3 is 17 amino acids long. The CDR3 spells CASSPPSVGAVSYEQYF. DNA for the CDR3: TGTGCCAGCTCACCCCCAAGCGTGGGGGCCGTCTCCTACGAGCAGTACTTC.

The chain recombines TRBV27 with TRBJ2-4; TRBD1 is a possible D gene (5 bases). Germline CDR1 and CDR2: MNHEY and SMNVEV (reference sequence). Between the trimmed V and J ends, which lost 4 bases and 6 bases, there was a span of 10 bases. This CDR3 region has 13 residues. CDR3 nucleotide sequence: TGTGCCAGCAGTTGGGGCCAGGGAAACATTCAGTACTTC. The encoded protein is CASSWGQGNIQYF.

This clonotype was picked up a small number of times. This rearrangement joins TRBV27 to TRBJ1-2; D perhaps matches TRBD1 (6 bases). The V gene's germline CDR1 is MNHEY and CDR2 SMNVEV (reference sequence). This CDR3 spans 16 amino acids. Trimming removed 3 bases from V and 2 bases from J, with 16 bases in between. The CDR3 is CASSFRGGQSNYGYTF. CDR3 DNA sequence: TGTGCCAGCAGTTTCAGGGGTGGGCAAAGCAACTATGGCTACACCTTC.

The chain links TRBV5-6 to TRBJ1-1, with D maybe TRBD1 (6 bases). This CDR3 region has 17 residues. V was cut by 0 bases and J by 0 bases, with 15 bases left in between. Germline lookup yields CDR1 SGHDT and CDR2 YYEEEE. The CDR3 bases are TGTGCCAGCAGCTTGGAACAGGGCTACCCCCTGAACACTGAAGCTTTCTTT. Its translation: CASSLEQGYPLNTEAFF.

This clonotype came up many times. The rearrangement joins TRBV12-3 or TRBV12-4 to TRBJ1-6; possible D gene TRBD1, 6 bases. The CDR3 covers 13 residues. The ends were cut back, 2 bases at V and 7 bases at J, with 6 bases in the middle. This chain's CDR3 is CASSLQGNSPLHF. CDR3 DNA sequence: TGTGCCAGCAGTTTACAGGGGAATTCACCCCTCCACTTT.

This clonotype was seen more than once but under ten times. V gene TRBV24-1 combines with J gene TRBJ2-1; TRBD1 agrees at 8 bases. Germline-derived CDR1 and CDR2 are KGHDR and SFDVKD. With 3 bases clipped from V and 4 bases from J, the junction kept 7 bases outside the gene matches. This CDR3 has 16 residues. The CDR3 protein is CATSDPDRVAYNEQFF. In DNA, the CDR3 is TGTGCCACCAGTGATCCGGACAGGGTTGCATACAATGAGCAGTTCTTC.